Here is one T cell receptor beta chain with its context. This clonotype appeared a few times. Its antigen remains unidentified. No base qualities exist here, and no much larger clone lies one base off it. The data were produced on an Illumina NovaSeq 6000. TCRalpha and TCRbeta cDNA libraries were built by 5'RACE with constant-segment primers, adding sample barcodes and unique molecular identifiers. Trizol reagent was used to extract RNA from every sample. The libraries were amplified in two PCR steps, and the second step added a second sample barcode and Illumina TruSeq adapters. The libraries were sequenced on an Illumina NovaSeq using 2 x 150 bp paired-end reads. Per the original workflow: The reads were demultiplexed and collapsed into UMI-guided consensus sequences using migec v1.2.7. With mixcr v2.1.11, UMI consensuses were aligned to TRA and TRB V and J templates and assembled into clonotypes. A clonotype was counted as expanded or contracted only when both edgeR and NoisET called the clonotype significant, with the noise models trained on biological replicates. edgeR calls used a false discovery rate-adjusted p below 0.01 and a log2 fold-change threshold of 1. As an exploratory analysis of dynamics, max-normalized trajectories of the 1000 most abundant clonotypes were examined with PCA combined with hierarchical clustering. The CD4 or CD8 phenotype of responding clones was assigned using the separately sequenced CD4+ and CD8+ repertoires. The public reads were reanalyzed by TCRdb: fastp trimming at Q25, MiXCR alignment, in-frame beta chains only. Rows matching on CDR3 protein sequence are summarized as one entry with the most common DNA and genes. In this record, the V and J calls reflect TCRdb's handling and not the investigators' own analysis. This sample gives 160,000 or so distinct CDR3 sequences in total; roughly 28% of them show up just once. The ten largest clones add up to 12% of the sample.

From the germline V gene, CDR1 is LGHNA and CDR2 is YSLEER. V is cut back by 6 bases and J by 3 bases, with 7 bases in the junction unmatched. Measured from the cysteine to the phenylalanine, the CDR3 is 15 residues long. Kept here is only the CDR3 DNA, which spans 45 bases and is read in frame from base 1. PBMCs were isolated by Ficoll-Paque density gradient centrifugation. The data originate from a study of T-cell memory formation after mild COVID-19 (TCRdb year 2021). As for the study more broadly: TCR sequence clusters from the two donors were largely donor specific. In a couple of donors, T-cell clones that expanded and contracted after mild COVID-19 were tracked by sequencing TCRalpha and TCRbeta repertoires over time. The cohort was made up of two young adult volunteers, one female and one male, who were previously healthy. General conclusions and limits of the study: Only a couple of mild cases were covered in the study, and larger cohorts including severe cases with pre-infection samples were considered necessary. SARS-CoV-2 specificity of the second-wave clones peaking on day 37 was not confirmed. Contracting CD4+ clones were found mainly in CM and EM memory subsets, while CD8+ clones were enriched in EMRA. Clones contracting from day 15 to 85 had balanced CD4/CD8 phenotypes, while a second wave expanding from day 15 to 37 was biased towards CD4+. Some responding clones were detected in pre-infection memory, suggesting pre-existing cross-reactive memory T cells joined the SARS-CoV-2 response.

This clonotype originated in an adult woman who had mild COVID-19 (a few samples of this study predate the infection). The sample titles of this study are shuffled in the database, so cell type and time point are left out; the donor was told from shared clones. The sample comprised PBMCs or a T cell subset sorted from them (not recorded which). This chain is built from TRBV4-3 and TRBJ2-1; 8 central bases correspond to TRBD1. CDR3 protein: CASSPGQEIYNEQFF. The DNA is TGCGCCAGCAGTCCGGGACAGGAGATCTACAATGAGCAGTTCTTC.